The 27 T cell receptor beta chains listed next were all sequenced from one sample in a study of Ad26.COV2.S vaccination and SARS-CoV-2 variants. Assay used: immunoSEQ multiplex PCR; TCRdb lists only in-frame clones, some missing. This sample has about 330,000 clones; 90% occur once, and the top ten carry 4.5% to 5.5%. Specified treatment: over 15 received Ad26.COV2.S at low or high dose, single or two shots; several received placebo; per-sample allocation not given. Material that was analyzed had been drawn on day 63 after the first vaccine or placebo injection. The sample was peripheral blood, taken in a trial of Ad26.COV2.S vaccine versus placebo. Receptor source: a person between 18 and 65 years old who received the Ad26.COV2.S COVID-19 vaccine or a placebo.

The chain joins TRBV5-4 to TRBJ2-7, with 8 bases aligning to TRBD2. The CDR3 runs to 12 residues. The J segment lost 7 bases and the V segment lost 7 bases, leaving 7 bases of the junction unmatched. The germline gives CDR1 SGHNT, CDR2 YYREEE (reference sequence). The CDR3 DNA follows: TGTGCCAGCGCGATTCCGGGGGGGGAGCAGTACTTC. Translated: CASAIPGGEQYF.

The chain carries TRBV9 and TRBJ2-7, with 8 bases fitting TRBD1. Germline V gives CDR1 SGDLS, CDR2 YYNGEE. The CDR3 extends over 15 amino acids. The J segment lost 3 bases and the V segment lost 0 bases, leaving 5 bases of the junction unmatched. CDR3 sequence: CASSVGQGIFYEQYF. The CDR3 region has the DNA TGTGCCAGCAGCGTAGGACAGGGGATCTTCTACGAGCAGTACTTC. The whole variable domain, filled in from reference TRBV9 and TRBJ2-7, reads DSGVTQTPKHLITATGQRVTLRCSPRSGDLSVYWYQQSLDQGLQFLIQYYNGEERAKGNILERFSAQQFPDLHSELNLSSLELGDSALYFCASSVGQGIFYEQYFGPGTRLTVT.

There are many counts of this clone. The V and J genes are TRBV7-6 and TRBJ2-7; D possibly corresponds to TRBD1 (6 bases). CDR1 SGHVS and CDR2 FNYEAQ come from the germline V gene. The CDR3 spans 16 residues. Deletions cut 5 bases from V and 4 bases from J, with 21 bases between. The CDR3 DNA is TGTGCCAGCAGCAGCGCCGGGACCCAGGGGTCTTACGAGCAGTACTTC. It specifies CASSSAGTQGSYEQYF.

The J gene is TRBJ1-2, the V gene TRBV19, with a possible D match to TRBD1 (5 bases). Germline V gene lookup returns CDR1 LNHDA and CDR2 SQIVND (reference sequence). The CDR3 is 14 amino acids. Trimming cost V 5 bases and J 6 bases, with 16 bases left between them. CDR3 in DNA: TGTGCCAGTAGTGTAAATTACGGGGCAGATGGCTACACCTTC. It specifies CASSVNYGADGYTF.

The chain couples TRBV5-1 to TRBJ2-3, with 10 positions matching TRBD1. In germline, CDR1 is SGHRS, CDR2 YFSETQ. The junction had 11 bases not matched to a gene; V was cut back by 5 bases and J by 5 bases. This CDR3 contains 16 residues. The CDR3 region has the DNA TGCGCCAGCAGGATGGGAGACAGGGGGCGAGGAGATACGCAGTATTTT. It specifies CASRMGDRGRGDTQYF.

The rearrangement links TRBV7-2 to TRBJ2-5; D gene ambiguous. The CDR3 is 14 residues long. Germline loops: CDR1 SGHTA, CDR2 FQGNSA. Trimming shortened V by 1 base and J by 9 bases, and 15 bases separated the two germline ends. The CDR3 reads CASSLGPSSRAQYF. In DNA, the CDR3 is TGTGCCAGCAGCTTAGGCCCCTCTAGTCGAGCCCAGTACTTC.

The chain recombines TRBV27 with TRBJ2-3; weak D call: TRBD2 (6 bases). The length of the CDR3 is 11 residues. Trimming removed 10 bases at V and 8 bases at J, with 13 bases between. CDR1 is MNHEY and CDR2 is SMNVEV in the germline V gene (reference sequence). CDR3 sequence: CATKAGGTQYF. DNA of the CDR3: TGTGCCACCAAAGCGGGTGGTACGCAGTATTTT.

The V call is TRBV2, the J call TRBJ1-1, with 7 bases aligning to TRBD1. Per the germline V gene, CDR1 is SNHLY and CDR2 is FYNNEI. This CDR3 is built from 11 residues. V gave up 5 bases and J gave up 8 bases; unmatched junction bases: 2. The CDR3 protein is CASSQQGEAFF. In DNA form, the CDR3 reads TGTGCCAGCAGTCAACAGGGGGAAGCTTTCTTT.

CDR3 amino acids: CASRPEQGAKSGYTF. The CDR3 nucleotides are TGTGCCAGCAGGCCAGAACAGGGGGCGAAAAGTGGCTACACCTTC. The V gene is TRBV2, the J gene TRBJ1-2, with 9 bases that match TRBD1. The CDR3 is 15 residues long. Germline V gene data show CDR1 as SNHLY and CDR2 as FYNNEI. Trimming at V came to 6 bases and at J to 7 bases, leaving 12 bases not matched to a gene.

The V gene is TRBV5-1, the J gene TRBJ2-2; no clear D gene. V was pared by 6 bases and J by 0 bases, with 12 bases between. The CDR3 sequence is 15 residues long. Germline assignment: CDR1 SGHRS and CDR2 YFSETQ. For the CDR3, the DNA is TGCGCCAGCACCCGAATCTTCGCGAACACCGGGGAGCTGTTTTTT. Translating it yields CASTRIFANTGELFF. The complete variable domain, with remaining parts taken from reference TRBV5-1 and TRBJ2-2, reads KAGVTQTPRYLIKTRGQQVTLSCSPISGHRSVSWYQQTPGQGLQFLFEYFSETQRNKGNFPGRFSGRQFSNSRSEMNVSTLELGDSALYLCASTRIFANTGELFFGEGSRLTVL.

The chain joins TRBV6-5 to TRBJ1-2; D gene uncertain. The V gene's germline CDR1 is MNHEY and CDR2 SVGAGI. The ends were cut back, 7 bases at V and 1 base at J, with 7 bases in the middle. The CDR3 has 12 residues. The CDR3: CASKGLNYGYTF. In DNA form, the CDR3 reads TGTGCCAGCAAGGGCCTTAACTATGGCTACACCTTC.

This chain joins TRBV27 and TRBJ1-6; 9 bases are a match to TRBD1. This CDR3 has 14 amino acids. The trim removed 10 bases at V and 4 bases at J, leaving 5 bases unmatched. CDR1 is MNHEY, CDR2 SMNVEV, per germline (reference sequence). DNA of the CDR3: TGTGCCACCGGACAGGGGTCTTATAATTCACCCCTCCACTTT. Amino acids: CATGQGSYNSPLHF.

This clone was counted between two and nine times. The chain couples TRBV6-2 or TRBV6-3 to TRBJ1-3, with unresolved D. This CDR3 has 12 residues. Germline CDR1 MNHEY, CDR2 SVGEGT. Trimming pared 5 bases from V and 4 bases from J, leaving 6 bases between. The CDR3 reads CASSDPGNTIYF. The CDR3 DNA is TGTGCCAGCAGTGACCCGGGAAACACCATATATTTT.

This clone was seen only a few times. The chain links TRBV9 to TRBJ1-1; D possibly corresponds to TRBD1 (5 bases). Germline V gene lookup returns CDR1 SGDLS and CDR2 YYNGEE. This CDR3 contains 13 residues. Trimming took off 0 bases at V and 5 bases at J, with 8 bases between the two ends. The CDR3 here is CASSVASGTEAFF. CDR3 nucleotides: TGTGCCAGCAGCGTAGCTTCAGGGACTGAAGCTTTCTTT.

The chain has TRBV4-1 and TRBJ2-2; TRBD2 is a possible D gene (7 bases). Looked up from germline, CDR1 is MGHRA and CDR2 is YSYEKL. V was trimmed by 2 bases and J by 0 bases, leaving 13 bases between them. CDR3 size: 17 residues. The DNA of the CDR3 is TGCGCCAGCAGCCAAAGGGGGGGCGGGTCGAACACCGGGGAGCTGTTTTTT. Its protein is CASSQRGGGSNTGELFF.

The chain uses TRBV4-2 and TRBJ1-1; 7 bases align to TRBD1. The CDR3 runs to 15 residues. Germline lookup yields CDR1 LGHNA and CDR2 YNFKEQ. V was pared by 4 bases and J by 4 bases, with 9 bases of the junction left unmatched. The DNA of the CDR3 is TGTGCCAGCAGCCCCCAAACAGGGGCGGTCACTGAAGCTTTCTTT. This encodes CASSPQTGAVTEAFF.

The chain couples TRBV5-1 to TRBJ2-1; 9 positions match TRBD1. There are 16 residues in the CDR3. The germline V gene has CDR1 SGHRS and CDR2 YFSETQ. With V trimmed by 3 bases and J by 7 bases, 11 bases remained unmatched. CDR3 DNA: TGCGCCAGCAGCTGGACAGGGGAGAGTAGGAAGAATGAGCAGTTCTTC. This sequence encodes CASSWTGESRKNEQFF. The variable domain in full, with the rest retrieved from reference TRBV5-1 and TRBJ2-1, is KAGVTQTPRYLIKTRGQQVTLSCSPISGHRSVSWYQQTPGQGLQFLFEYFSETQRNKGNFPGRFSGRQFSNSRSEMNVSTLELGDSALYLCASSWTGESRKNEQFFGPGTRLTVL.

The chain employs TRBV27 and TRBJ2-7; 15 nucleotides agree with TRBD2. CDR3 length: 18 residues. Germline V CDR1 and CDR2: MNHEY, SMNVEV (reference sequence). Trimming at V came to 6 bases and at J to 5 bases, leaving 14 bases not matched to a gene. CDR3 nucleotide sequence: TGTGCCAGCAGGTCGTGGACTAGCGGGAGGGCGAGGGAGGACGAGCAGTACGTC. It is translated as CASRSWTSGRAREDEQYV.

This sequence joins TRBV5-1 and TRBJ1-4; tentatively, D is TRBD1 (5 bases). The CDR3 runs 15 residues. Trimming removed 0 bases from V and 8 bases from J, with 14 bases in between. Germline CDR1 reads SGHRS; CDR2 reads YFSETQ. CDR3 nucleotides: TGCGCCAGCAGCTTGGAAGGTGGGGCGGGGGAAAAACTGTTTTTT. Its translation is CASSLEGGAGEKLFF.

The chain combines TRBV7-9 with TRBJ2-1; D is ambiguous. Trimming took off 1 base at V and 4 bases at J, with 11 bases between the two ends. The CDR3 length is 15 residues. Germline loops: CDR1 SEHNR, CDR2 FQNEAQ (reference sequence). CDR3 protein: CASSLGYFYYNEQFF. CDR3 nucleotides: TGTGCCAGCAGCTTAGGTTACTTTTATTACAATGAGCAGTTCTTC.

The rearrangement joins TRBV29-1 to TRBJ1-4, with TRBD1 matching 10 bases. From germline, CDR1 is SQVTM and CDR2 ANQGSEA. After removal of 7 bases from V and 6 bases from J, the junction contained 11 bases not matched to a gene. This CDR3 is built from 15 residues. DNA for the CDR3: TGCAGCGCTACAATAGCCGGGACAGGGGATGAAAAACTGTTTTTT. This encodes CSATIAGTGDEKLFF.

V gene TRBV5-1 combines with J gene TRBJ1-4, with D possibly being TRBD1 (5 bases). Germline CDR1 is SGHRS and CDR2 is YFSETQ. The CDR3 runs to 15 residues. V was clipped by 7 bases and J by 6 bases, with 19 bases between them. In nucleotides, the CDR3 is TGCGCCAGCCATCCCTCGGGGGAGCCTGATGAAAAACTGTTTTTT. The encoded protein is CASHPSGEPDEKLFF.

V usage is TRBV7-9 and J usage is TRBJ2-1; TRBD2 might be the D (6 bases). V lost 4 bases to trimming and J lost 9 bases, with 22 bases between them. The germline gives CDR1 SEHNR, CDR2 FQNEAQ (reference sequence). This CDR3 is built from 16 residues. CDR3 amino acids: CASSSSTASRLGEQFF. The CDR3 nucleotides read TGTGCCAGCAGCTCTTCGACGGCCTCAAGACTAGGTGAGCAGTTCTTC.

The V gene is TRBV6-2 or TRBV6-3, the J gene TRBJ2-7, with D uncertain. Germline CDR1 is MNHEY and CDR2 is SVGEGT. The CDR3 covers 14 residues. V was cut by 5 bases and J by 1 base, with 12 bases left in between. CDR3 loop: CASSRQKLSYEQYV. CDR3 nucleotide sequence: TGTGCCAGCAGTCGCCAGAAACTTTCCTACGAGCAGTACGTC.

The chain carries TRBV30 and TRBJ2-2; no clear D gene. The CDR3 covers 13 residues. Germline CDR1 GTSNPN, CDR2 SVGIG (reference sequence). The V gene lost 5 bases and the J gene lost 2 bases, with 9 bases spanning the gap. Here the CDR3 DNA reads TGTGCCTGGTTTCCAGAAAACACCGGGGAGCTGTTTTTT. This encodes CAWFPENTGELFF. Full variable domain (missing parts from reference TRBV30 and TRBJ2-2): SQTIHQWPATLVQPVGSPLSLECTVEGTSNPNLYWYRQAAGRGLQLLFYSVGIGQISSEVPQNLSASRPQDRQFILSSKKLLLSDSGFYLCAWFPENTGELFFGEGSRLTVL.

This chain connects TRBV27 to TRBJ1-1; D not resolved. Looked up from germline, CDR1 is MNHEY and CDR2 is SMNVEV (reference sequence). The V gene lost 7 bases and the J gene lost 1 base, with 16 bases spanning the gap. CDR3 length: 15 amino acids. The CDR3 DNA is TGTGCCAGCAAGTTGTTAGTACAAAGGAACACTGAAGCTTTCTTT. Its translation is CASKLLVQRNTEAFF.

The gene calls are TRBV19 and TRBJ2-5; no definite D call. CDR3 length equals 12 residues. Germline CDR1 reads LNHDA; CDR2 reads SQIVND (reference sequence). V was cut by 10 bases and J by 6 bases, with 15 bases left in between. The CDR3 nucleotides read TGTGCCACTACCTCCGTCCGAAAGACCCAGTACTTC. It translates to CATTSVRKTQYF.